Below are 21 T cell receptor beta chains sequenced from a single sample in a study of CD8 T cells in Susac syndrome. Random hexamers were used to reverse transcribe 0.5 to 1 ug of RNA. TCRdb reprocessed the immunoSEQ multiplex PCR reads via MiXCR and lists one record per CDR3 protein. This table holds around 300,000 distinct CDR3 sequences, 65% to 90% found once. The specimen was CD8+ T cells from PBMCs. All receptors derive from a human donor with multiple sclerosis.

The CDR3: CASSEGPGGPYEQYF. The CDR3 bases are TGCGCCAGCAGCGAGGGGCCAGGCGGCCCCTACGAGCAGTACTTC. This chain links TRBV4-3 with TRBJ2-7; D may correspond to TRBD1 or TRBD2 (5 bases each). Germline V gives CDR1 LGHNA, CDR2 YSLEER. The germline V and J ends were trimmed by 5 bases and 2 bases, with 16 bases remaining between them. This CDR3 has 15 residues.

This clonotype was detected only once. The chain links TRBV5-5 to TRBJ2-7; D is perhaps TRBD1 or TRBD2 (5 bases each). V lost 4 bases and J 6 bases, leaving 20 bases between the germline ends. Germline CDR1 reads SGHKS; CDR2 reads YYEKEE (reference sequence). The CDR3 has 15 residues. CDR3 coding DNA: TGTGCCAGCAGCCACATCAGGGCGGGCCTGGGCGAGCAGTACTTC. Encoded protein: CASSHIRAGLGEQYF.

The rearrangement joins TRBV7-9 to TRBJ2-1; D is ambiguous. CDR3 size: 13 residues. Germline assignment: CDR1 SEHNR and CDR2 FQNEAQ (reference sequence). Deletions cut 5 bases from V and 5 bases from J, with 10 bases between. CDR3 nucleotide sequence: TGTGCCAGCAGCCCTCGACACGACAATGAGCAGTTCTTC. Translating gives CASSPRHDNEQFF.

The chain has TRBV28 and TRBJ2-7, with 8 bases identical to TRBD1. Germline assignment: CDR1 MDHEN and CDR2 SYDVKM. The CDR3 totals 18 residues. Trimming at V came to 3 bases and at J to 1 base, leaving 14 bases not matched to a gene. The CDR3 bases are TGTGCCAGCAGTTTTGGACCGGGACAGGCCCTATTTTCCTACGAGCAGTACTTC. It codes for CASSFGPGQALFSYEQYF.

Only a few counts were recorded for this clonotype. This chain joins TRBV3-1 and TRBJ2-1, with D hard to call. The germline V gene has CDR1 LGHDT and CDR2 YNNKEL (reference sequence). The CDR3 runs to 14 residues. The germline V and J ends were trimmed by 0 bases and 5 bases, with 8 bases remaining between them. CDR3 amino acids: CASSQEAADNEQFF. CDR3 nucleotide sequence: TGTGCCAGCAGCCAAGAGGCGGCGGACAATGAGCAGTTCTTC.

V usage is TRBV13 and J usage is TRBJ2-7; D perhaps matches TRBD1 (6 bases). The CDR3 loop spans 14 amino acids. The V gene lost 5 bases and the J gene lost 4 bases, with 15 bases spanning the gap. Looked up from germline, CDR1 is PRHDT and CDR2 is FYEKMQ (reference sequence). CDR3: CASSTWDKGYEQYF. Written as DNA, the CDR3 is TGTGCCAGCAGCACCTGGGACAAGGGGTACGAGCAGTACTTC.

The V call is TRBV11-2, the J call TRBJ1-6; D gene ambiguous. CDR3 length equals 17 residues. Trimming took 4 bases from V and 6 from J, leaving 19 bases between them. CDR1 SGHAT and CDR2 FQNNGV come from the germline V gene. The CDR3 reads CASSWADDTVSNSPLHF. In nucleotides, the CDR3 is TGTGCCAGCAGCTGGGCCGACGACACAGTATCTAATTCACCCCTCCACTTT.

V gene TRBV7-2 combines with J gene TRBJ2-7, with 7 bases matching TRBD2. Germline V gene lookup returns CDR1 SGHTA and CDR2 FQGNSA. J was trimmed by 2 bases and V by 4 bases; bases with no gene match: 8. This CDR3 spans 15 amino acids. CDR3 protein: CASSSSREVAYEQYF. DNA of the CDR3: TGTGCCAGCAGCTCTTCTCGGGAGGTAGCCTACGAGCAGTACTTC.

The V and J genes are TRBV5-8 and TRBJ1-1; D unclear. CDR3 length: 15 residues. V lost 4 bases, J lost 1 base, and 14 bases lay in between. From germline, CDR1 is SGHTS and CDR2 YDEGEE. The CDR3 region is CASSNSEWPNTEAFF. CDR3 bases: TGTGCCAGCAGCAACTCCGAGTGGCCGAACACTGAAGCTTTCTTT.

J is TRBJ1-1 and V is TRBV9; possibly TRBD1 for D (5 bases). CDR3 length: 13 residues. V lost 3 bases to trimming and J lost 10 bases, with 16 bases between them. CDR1 and CDR2 (germline): SGDLS, YYNGEE. CDR3 sequence (DNA): TGTGCCAGCAGCGAACCGACCGGGGGTCCAGCTTTCTTT. It encodes CASSEPTGGPAFF.

V usage is TRBV27 and J usage is TRBJ1-1; 8 nucleotides agree with TRBD1. This CDR3 region has 14 residues. In germline, CDR1 is MNHEY, CDR2 SMNVEV (reference sequence). V lost 8 bases, J lost 4 bases, and 9 bases stayed unmatched. CDR3 sequence (DNA): TGTGCCAGCGGGGACGGACAGGGAGTCACTGAAGCTTTCTTT. Encoded protein: CASGDGQGVTEAFF.

The chain has TRBV15 and TRBJ1-3; D uncertain. Germline loops: CDR1 LNHNV, CDR2 YYDKDF (reference sequence). With 8 bases removed from V and 7 bases from J, the gap between germline ends came to 9 bases. The CDR3 totals 11 residues. The CDR3 protein is CATEGGNTIYF. The CDR3 DNA sequence: TGTGCCACCGAGGGCGGGAACACCATATATTTT.

This chain joins TRBV9 and TRBJ2-7; D gene unclear. Trimming shortened V by 1 base and J by 6 bases, and 8 bases separated the two germline ends. This CDR3 has 12 residues. The germline V gene encodes CDR1 SGDLS and CDR2 YYNGEE. The CDR3, as DNA: TGTGCCAGCAGCGTAAATAGTGTCGAGCAGTACTTC. Translated: CASSVNSVEQYF. Full variable domain (missing parts from reference TRBV9 and TRBJ2-7): DSGVTQTPKHLITATGQRVTLRCSPRSGDLSVYWYQQSLDQGLQFLIQYYNGEERAKGNILERFSAQQFPDLHSELNLSSLELGDSALYFCASSVNSVEQYFGPGTRLTVT.

The V and J genes are TRBV3-1 and TRBJ2-5; maybe TRBD1 (7 bases). V shed 7 bases and J shed 5 bases, with 29 bases lying between them. The CDR3 consists of 18 residues. CDR1 LGHDT and CDR2 YNNKEL come from the germline V gene (reference sequence). The CDR3 is CASMTAGWGDRTMETQYF. The CDR3 DNA reads TGTGCCAGCATGACCGCCGGTTGGGGGGACAGAACCATGGAGACCCAGTACTTC.

This clonotype appeared once. The V call is TRBV10-2, the J call TRBJ2-1; D is perhaps TRBD1 or TRBD2 (5 bases each). Trimming left V 4 bases short and J 9 bases short, with 10 bases between. The CDR3 contains 12 residues. Per the germline V gene, CDR1 is WSHSY and CDR2 is SAAADI. For the CDR3, the DNA is TGCGCCAGCAGTGGGGGGTCGTTTGAGCAGTTCTTC. This sequence encodes CASSGGSFEQFF.

V gene TRBV20-1 combines with J gene TRBJ2-1; the match to TRBD2 covers 7 bases. V shed 1 base, J shed 2 bases, and the junction held 8 bases outside the gene matches. Germline V CDR1 and CDR2: DFQATT, SNEGSKA (reference sequence). The CDR3 is 16 amino acids. CDR3 protein: CSARGPSSGPYNEQFF. The CDR3 nucleotides read TGCAGTGCTAGAGGCCCCTCTAGCGGTCCCTACAATGAGCAGTTCTTC.

The V and J genes are TRBV6-1 and TRBJ1-1, with TRBD1 identical over 7 bases. After removal of 4 bases from V and 3 bases from J, the junction contained 8 bases not matched to a gene. CDR1 MNHNS and CDR2 SASEGT come from the germline V gene. The CDR3 sequence is 15 residues long. CDR3: CASSGVRGGYTEAFF. The DNA of the CDR3 is TGTGCCAGCAGTGGTGTTCGAGGGGGCTACACTGAAGCTTTCTTT.

The chain has TRBV20-1 and TRBJ2-7, with 7 bases lining up with TRBD2. The CDR3 spans 14 residues. The germline gives CDR1 DFQATT, CDR2 SNEGSKA (reference sequence). V gave up 0 bases and J gave up 1 base; unmatched junction bases: 3. Here the CDR3 reads CSARERENSYEQYF. The CDR3 bases are TGCAGTGCTAGAGAGCGGGAGAATTCCTACGAGCAGTACTTC.

The genes are TRBV7-2 and TRBJ2-7; 7 nucleotides align to TRBD1. The CDR3 extends over 15 amino acids. Per the germline V gene, CDR1 is SGHTA and CDR2 is FQGNSA. V dropped 4 bases and J dropped 2; count of bases not matched to a gene: 8. The CDR3 DNA sequence: TGTGCCAGCAGCTCATTCCGGGACAGACCCTACGAGCAGTACTTC. Translation: CASSSFRDRPYEQYF.

This chain joins TRBV4-3 and TRBJ2-7, with D uncertain. The CDR3 consists of 15 residues. V dropped 0 bases and J dropped 4 bases, with 13 bases sitting between them. The germline CDR1 and CDR2 sequences are LGHNA and YSLEER. CDR3 in DNA: TGCGCCAGCAGCCAAGACATAGGGCAGGCGTACGAGCAGTACTTC. Encoded protein: CASSQDIGQAYEQYF.

The chain uses TRBV7-2 and TRBJ2-7, with a tentative D call TRBD1 (6 bases). The V end lost 6 bases, the J end lost 3 bases, and 15 bases lay between the germline ends. This CDR3 is 14 amino acids long. Germline CDR1 is SGHTA and CDR2 is FQGNSA. The CDR3 region has the DNA TGTGCCAGCAGTCCCTACCAGGGGAACTACGAGCAGTACTTC. This gives the protein CASSPYQGNYEQYF.